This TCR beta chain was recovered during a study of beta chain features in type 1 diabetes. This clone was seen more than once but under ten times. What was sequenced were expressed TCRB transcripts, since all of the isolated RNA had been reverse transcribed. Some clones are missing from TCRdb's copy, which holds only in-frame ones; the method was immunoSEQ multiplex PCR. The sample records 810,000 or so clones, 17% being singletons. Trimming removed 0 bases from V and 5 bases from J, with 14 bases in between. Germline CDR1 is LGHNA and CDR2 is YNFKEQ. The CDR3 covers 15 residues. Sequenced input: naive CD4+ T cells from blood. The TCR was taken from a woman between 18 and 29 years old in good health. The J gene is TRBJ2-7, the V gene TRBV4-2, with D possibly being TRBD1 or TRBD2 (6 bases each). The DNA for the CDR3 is TGTGCCAGCAGCCAAGAACAGGGACTTCAGGACGAGCAGTACTTC. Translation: CASSQEQGLQDEQYF.